Following are 18 T cell receptor beta chains from one sample sequenced in a study of monozygotic twins with inflammatory bowel disease. TCRdb re-called the 5' RACE reads and catalogs CDR3 proteins one per entry, DNA excluded. This sample's table reports 400,000 to 500,000 distinct CDR3 sequences. The sequenced sample was blood. The origin of the receptors is a human donor with ulcerative colitis or Crohn's disease, or a healthy co-twin of an affected twin (not recorded which).

The chain employs TRBV28 and TRBJ2-3; TCRdb reports TRBD2, a call that lacks DNA to check it against. Per the germline V gene, CDR1 is MDHEN and CDR2 is SYDVKM. This CDR3 region has 16 residues. This CDR3 reads CASSFGAAGVGDTQYF.

This chain links TRBV7-9 with TRBJ1-1; TCRdb picks TRBD1, but there is no DNA to check that call. CDR3 length equals 14 residues. The V gene's germline CDR1 is SEHNR and CDR2 FQNEAQ (reference sequence). The CDR3 region is CASSLGGENTEAFF.

The chain has TRBV6-1 and TRBJ2-3; as DNA is missing, the TRBD1 call by TCRdb cannot be tested. In germline, CDR1 is MNHNS, CDR2 SASEGT. The CDR3 loop spans 14 amino acids. CDR3 sequence reads: CASSHRGGTDTQYF.

V usage is TRBV14 and J usage is TRBJ2-1. The CDR3 is 13 residues long. CDR1 is SGHDN, CDR2 FVKESK, per germline. The CDR3 sequence: CASSPGSHNEQFF.

V is TRBV18 and J is TRBJ1-1; TCRdb's assignment of TRBD1 cannot be checked, as there is no DNA. CDR3 length: 13 residues. CDR1 and CDR2 from the germline V gene are KGHSH and LQKENI. The CDR3 sequence: CASSPVGGVEAFF.

CDR3 in amino acids: CSASGRGRTDTQYF. The V and J genes are TRBV20-1 and TRBJ2-3; TCRdb returns TRBD1, unconfirmable since there is no DNA. Germline V gene lookup returns CDR1 DFQATT and CDR2 SNEGSKA (reference sequence). The CDR3 has 14 amino acids.

V gene TRBV5-1 combines with J gene TRBJ1-1. The germline CDR1 and CDR2 sequences are SGHRS and YFSETQ. The CDR3 contains 13 residues. CDR3 residues: CASEADSGAEAFF.

The chain couples TRBV5-1 to TRBJ1-6. CDR1 SGHRS and CDR2 YFSETQ come from the germline V gene. This CDR3 has 13 amino acids. This chain's CDR3 is CASRTSNDSPLHF.

The rearrangement links TRBV6-5 to TRBJ2-5; TCRdb proposes TRBD1, but this gene call is untestable without DNA. The CDR3 extends over 16 amino acids. CDR1 MNHEY and CDR2 SVGAGI come from the germline V gene. The CDR3 loop is CASSYSMSSTQETQYF.

The J gene is TRBJ2-1, the V gene TRBV20-1; TCRdb picks TRBD2, but there is no DNA to check that call. The germline V gene has CDR1 DFQATT and CDR2 SNEGSKA (reference sequence). This CDR3 is 18 amino acids long. CDR3 loop: CSARGLAGGPFSYNEQFF.

The rearrangement links TRBV6-5 to TRBJ2-3; TCRdb selects TRBD1, and the lack of DNA leaves this call unchecked. Germline V gene sequence: CDR1 MNHEY, CDR2 SVGAGI. The CDR3 totals 15 residues. The CDR3 protein is CASSFSGTTGDTQYF.

The rearrangement joins TRBV6-5 to TRBJ2-3; checking the TCRdb D call of TRBD2 is not possible without DNA. Per germline, CDR1 MNHEY and CDR2 SVGAGI. The CDR3 loop spans 14 amino acids. CDR3: CASSNERGTDTQYF.

The V and J genes are TRBV5-1 and TRBJ1-2; TCRdb lists TRBD1, though no DNA is available to test this call. Looked up from germline, CDR1 is SGHRS and CDR2 is YFSETQ. The CDR3 runs 14 residues. CDR3 sequence reads: CASSLAQGVIGYTF.

This chain links TRBV7-3 with TRBJ2-3. This CDR3 is 15 amino acids long. Germline CDR1 SGHTA, CDR2 FQGTGA. This CDR3 is CASILTEQRTDTQYF.

V and J are TRBV6-1 and TRBJ2-1; TCRdb indicates TRBD2, and absent DNA this call remains unverified. The CDR3 has 16 amino acids. In germline, CDR1 is MNHNS, CDR2 SASEGT. This CDR3 is CASSNLLGALFAEQFF.

This chain connects TRBV5-1 to TRBJ2-4; lacking DNA, the TRBD1 call made by TCRdb goes unchecked. This CDR3 is 15 amino acids long. CDR1 is SGHRS, CDR2 YFSETQ, per germline. CDR3 protein: CASSSEVTGGGIQYF.

V gene TRBV15 combines with J gene TRBJ1-5. The germline gives CDR1 LNHNV, CDR2 YYDKDF (reference sequence). The CDR3 loop spans 14 amino acids. This CDR3 is CATSRDGPVEPQHF.

The chain joins TRBV20-1 to TRBJ1-2; the TCRdb call, TRBD1, lacks DNA for checking. The germline gives CDR1 DFQATT, CDR2 SNEGSKA (reference sequence). The CDR3 loop spans 11 amino acids. The chain's CDR3 is CSAQKGRSHTF.